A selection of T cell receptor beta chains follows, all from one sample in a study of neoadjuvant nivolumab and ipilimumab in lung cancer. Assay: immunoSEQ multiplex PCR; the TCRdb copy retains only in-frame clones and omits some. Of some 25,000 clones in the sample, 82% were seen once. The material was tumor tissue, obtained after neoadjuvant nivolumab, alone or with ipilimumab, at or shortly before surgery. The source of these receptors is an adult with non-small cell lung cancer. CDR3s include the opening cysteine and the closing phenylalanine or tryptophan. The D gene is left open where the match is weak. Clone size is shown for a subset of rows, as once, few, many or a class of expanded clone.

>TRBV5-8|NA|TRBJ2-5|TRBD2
CASSLASGRNLETQYF
TGTGCCAGCAGCCTCGCTAGCGGGAGAAACTTAGAGACCCAGTACTTC
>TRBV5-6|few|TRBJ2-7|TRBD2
CASSSLGLAGLYEQYF
TGTGCCAGCAGCTCCCTGGGACTAGCGGGCCTTTACGAGCAGTACTTC
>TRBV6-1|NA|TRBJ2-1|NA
CASSQPGDYNEQFF
TGTGCCAGCAGTCAACCGGGAGACTACAATGAGCAGTTCTTC
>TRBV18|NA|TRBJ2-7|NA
CASSPLRGRDEQYF
TGTGCCAGCTCCCCCCTACGGGGTCGCGACGAGCAGTACTTC
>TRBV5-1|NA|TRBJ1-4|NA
CASSLGRGEKLFF
TGCGCCAGCAGCTTGGGACGAGGAGAAAAACTGTTTTTT
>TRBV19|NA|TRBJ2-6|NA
CASSIRQANVLTF
TGTGCCAGTAGTATTCGACAGGCCAACGTCCTGACTTTC
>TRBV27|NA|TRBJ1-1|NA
CASRGLRPNTEAFF
TGTGCCAGCAGGGGTTTGCGCCCGAACACTGAAGCTTTCTTT
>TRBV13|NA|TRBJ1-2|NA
CASSLPGSKDYGYTF
TGTGCCAGCAGCTTACCAGGGTCGAAAGACTATGGCTACACCTTC
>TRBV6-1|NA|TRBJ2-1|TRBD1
CAGRQGAFNEQFF
TGTGCCGGCCGACAGGGGGCGTTCAATGAGCAGTTCTTC
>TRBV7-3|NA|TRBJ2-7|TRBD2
CASSHGTSGRHEQYF
TGTGCCAGCAGCCACGGGACTAGCGGGAGACACGAGCAGTACTTC
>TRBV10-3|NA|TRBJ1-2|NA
CAISDGGLNYGYTF
TGTGCCATCAGTGATGGGGGACTGAACTATGGCTACACCTTC
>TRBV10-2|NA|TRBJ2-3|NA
CASSESAGTSTDTQYF
TGCGCCAGCAGTGAGTCCGCGGGGACCAGCACAGATACGCAGTATTTT
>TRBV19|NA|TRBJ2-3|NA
CASKRSRTDTDTQYF
TGTGCCAGTAAACGCTCTAGGACAGACACAGATACGCAGTATTTT
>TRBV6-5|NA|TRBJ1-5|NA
CASSTAPSQPQHF
TGTGCCAGCAGTACAGCCCCGAGTCAGCCCCAGCATTTT
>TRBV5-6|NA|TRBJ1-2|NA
CASSLGLTTNYGYTF
TGTGCCAGCAGCTTAGGACTGACGACAAACTATGGCTACACCTTC
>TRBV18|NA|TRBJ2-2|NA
CASSPETAGELFF
TGTGCCAGCTCACCGGAAACAGCCGGGGAGCTGTTTTTT
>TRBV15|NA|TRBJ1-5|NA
CATSRDRGQPQHF
TGTGCCACCAGCAGAGATCGCGGGCAGCCCCAGCATTTT
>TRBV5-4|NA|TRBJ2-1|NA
CASSLGLASGLYNEQFF
TGTGCCAGCAGCTTGGGGCTAGCTTCGGGCCTTTACAATGAGCAGTTCTTC
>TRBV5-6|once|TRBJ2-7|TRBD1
CASSFGQGVREQYF
TGTGCCAGCAGCTTCGGACAGGGGGTGCGGGAGCAGTACTTC
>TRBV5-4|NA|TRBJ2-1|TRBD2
CASSLGLAGVFGEQFF
TGTGCCAGCAGCTTGGGGCTAGCGGGAGTATTTGGTGAGCAGTTCTTC
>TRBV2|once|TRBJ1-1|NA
CASTHTLGGMGTEAFF
TGTGCCAGCACCCATACCCTGGGGGGGATGGGCACTGAAGCTTTCTTT
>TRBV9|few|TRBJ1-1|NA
CASSVGGDDEAFF
TGTGCCAGCAGCGTAGGGGGGGACGATGAAGCTTTCTTT
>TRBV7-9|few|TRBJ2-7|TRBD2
CASRPSGSYEQYF
TGTGCCAGCAGGCCTAGCGGGAGCTACGAGCAGTACTTC
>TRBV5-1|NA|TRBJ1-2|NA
CASSLALRNSPFGYTF
TGCGCCAGCAGCTTGGCCTTAAGGAACTCTCCGTTTGGCTACACCTTC